These 11 T cell receptor beta chains were sequenced from one sample in a study of T cell responses to AZD1222 COVID-19 vaccine. Data came from immunoSEQ multiplex PCR; TCRdb stores just in-frame clones and leaves some out. There are 150,000 or so clones in the sample; nearly 95% occur only once, and around 2.3% lies in the top ten. The source was peripheral blood, collected on day 0 of AZD1222 vaccination. Receptor source: an adult in good health.

The chain uses TRBV5-8 and TRBJ1-5; 9 bases are a match to TRBD1. Germline V CDR1 and CDR2: SGHTS, YDEGEE. V trimming: 3 bases; J trimming: 5 bases; junction bases outside the gene matches: 3. The CDR3 has 14 amino acids. The CDR3 loop reads CASSWDRVDQPQHF. The CDR3 DNA is TGTGCCAGCAGCTGGGACAGGGTGGATCAGCCCCAGCATTTT. Full variable domain (missing parts from reference TRBV5-8 and TRBJ1-5): EAGVTQSPTHLIKTRGQQATLRCSPISGHTSVYWYQQALGLGLQFLLWYDEGEERNRGNFPPRFSGRQFPNYSSELNVNALELEDSALYLCASSWDRVDQPQHFGDGTRLSIL.

The gene calls are TRBV6-2 or TRBV6-3 and TRBJ1-5; no clear D gene. This CDR3 has 16 amino acids. Trimming shortened V by 2 bases and J by 4 bases, and 15 bases separated the two germline ends. Germline V gene sequence: CDR1 MNHEY, CDR2 SVGEGT. The DNA for the CDR3 is TGTGCCAGCAGTTACGGGTCTGGGTTCTTAAATCAGCCCCAGCATTTT. Translating it yields CASSYGSGFLNQPQHF.

The rearrangement joins TRBV28 to TRBJ1-5; D remains ambiguous. V was trimmed by 4 bases and J by 7 bases, leaving 11 bases between them. The CDR3 runs 13 residues. The germline CDR1 and CDR2 sequences are MDHEN and SYDVKM. The CDR3 DNA is TGTGCCAGCAGTTCCGGGGTTGGACAGCCCCAGCATTTT. Its protein product is CASSSGVGQPQHF. The variable domain in full, with the rest retrieved from reference TRBV28 and TRBJ1-5, is DVKVTQSSRYLVKRTGEKVFLECVQDMDHENMFWYRQDPGLGLRLIYFSYDVKMKEKGDIPEGYSVSREKKERFSLILESASTNQTSMYLCASSSGVGQPQHFGDGTRLSIL.

The V and J genes are TRBV28 and TRBJ1-3; possible D gene TRBD1, 6 bases. V was shortened by 6 bases and J by 5 bases, with 11 bases between the two germline ends. The CDR3 is 13 residues long. The germline gives CDR1 MDHEN, CDR2 SYDVKM. For the CDR3, the DNA is TGTGCCAGCAGCGCACAGGGAAGAAACACCATATATTTT. It codes for CASSAQGRNTIYF.

V is TRBV18 and J is TRBJ2-2; D may correspond to TRBD1 or TRBD2 (5 bases each). The germline gives CDR1 KGHSH, CDR2 LQKENI. This CDR3 contains 14 residues. V was cut by 3 bases and J by 7 bases, with 12 bases left in between. CDR3 bases: TGTGCCAGCTCACCTTGGGGGTATGACGGGGAGCTGTTTTTT. It is translated as CASSPWGYDGELFF.

This clone has a handful of counts. The V gene is TRBV6-5, the J gene TRBJ2-5; D not resolved. V lost 8 bases, J lost 5 bases, and 12 bases lay in between. There are 12 residues in the CDR3. Germline CDR1 MNHEY, CDR2 SVGAGI. The CDR3 bases are TGTGCCAGCGCACCCAAGACCGAGACCCAGTACTTC. This codes for CASAPKTETQYF.

The rearrangement uses TRBV7-2 and TRBJ2-5; D may be TRBD2 (6 bases). CDR3 length: 13 amino acids. CDR1 is SGHTA, CDR2 FQGNSA, per germline. V lost 2 bases to trimming and J lost 5 bases, with 9 bases between them. The CDR3 sequence is CASSLTEGETQYF. The CDR3 nucleotides are TGTGCCAGCAGCTTAACGGAGGGGGAGACCCAGTACTTC.

The rearrangement joins TRBV27 to TRBJ2-2; TRBD2 agrees at 7 bases. CDR1 MNHEY and CDR2 SMNVEV come from the germline V gene (reference sequence). The CDR3 is 18 residues long. V was pared by 3 bases and J by 2 bases, with 12 bases of the junction left unmatched. The CDR3 here is CASSFLLAAISNTGELFF. The DNA of the CDR3 is TGTGCCAGCAGTTTCCTTCTAGCGGCCATTTCAAACACCGGGGAGCTGTTTTTT.

The chain recombines TRBV5-1 with TRBJ2-7; TRBD2 matches 8 bases. Germline V gene lookup returns CDR1 SGHRS and CDR2 YFSETQ. V lost 7 bases, J lost 0 bases, and 6 bases stayed unmatched. The CDR3 runs 14 residues. The CDR3 is CASGLALSSYEQYF. The CDR3 DNA is TGCGCCAGCGGACTAGCCTTAAGCTCCTACGAGCAGTACTTC.

The chain combines TRBV9 with TRBJ1-2; no definite D call. Germline-derived CDR1 and CDR2 are SGDLS and YYNGEE. The CDR3 sequence is 11 residues long. V lost 7 bases, J lost 5 bases, and 9 bases lay in between. CDR3 region: CASGDNYGYTF. The DNA of the CDR3 is TGTGCCAGCGGGGATAATTATGGCTACACCTTC.

The V call is TRBV6-6, the J call TRBJ1-2; no clear D. The V gene lost 8 bases and the J gene lost 4 bases, with 11 bases spanning the gap. This CDR3 contains 12 residues. Per the germline V gene, CDR1 is MNHNY and CDR2 is SVGAGI (reference sequence). CDR3 DNA sequence: TGTGCCAGCTCGGACCTACCCTATGGCTACACCTTC. This sequence encodes CASSDLPYGYTF.